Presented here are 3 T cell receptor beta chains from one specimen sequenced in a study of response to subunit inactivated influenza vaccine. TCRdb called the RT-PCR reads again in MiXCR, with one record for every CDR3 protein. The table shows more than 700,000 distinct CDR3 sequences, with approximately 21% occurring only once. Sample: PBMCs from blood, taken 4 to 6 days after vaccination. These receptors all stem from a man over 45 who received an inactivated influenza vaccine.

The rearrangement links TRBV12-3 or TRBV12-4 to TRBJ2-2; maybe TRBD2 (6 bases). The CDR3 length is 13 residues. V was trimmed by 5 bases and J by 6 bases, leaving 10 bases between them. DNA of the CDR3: TGTGCCAGCAGTCCCGGGGAGGCCGGGGAGCTGTTTTTT. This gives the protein CASSPGEAGELFF.

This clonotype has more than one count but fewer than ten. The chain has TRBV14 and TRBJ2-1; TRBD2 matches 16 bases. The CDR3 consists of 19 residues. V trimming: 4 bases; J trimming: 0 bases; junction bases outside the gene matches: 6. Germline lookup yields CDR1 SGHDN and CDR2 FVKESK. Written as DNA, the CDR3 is TGTGCCAGCAGCCCAGGGACTAGCGGGAGGGGGAGCTCCTACAATGAGCAGTTCTTC. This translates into CASSPGTSGRGSSYNEQFF.

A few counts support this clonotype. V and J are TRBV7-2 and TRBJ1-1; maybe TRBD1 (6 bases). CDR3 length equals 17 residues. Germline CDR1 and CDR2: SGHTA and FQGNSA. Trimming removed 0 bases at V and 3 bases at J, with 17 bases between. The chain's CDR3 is CASSLALRGGGDTEAFF. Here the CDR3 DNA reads TGTGCCAGCAGCTTAGCGCTAAGAGGGGGAGGTGACACTGAAGCTTTCTTT. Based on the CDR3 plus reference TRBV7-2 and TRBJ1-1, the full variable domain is GAGVSQSPSNKVTEKGKDVELRCDPISGHTALYWYRQSLGQGLEFLIYFQGNSAPDKSGLPSDRFSAERTGGSVSTLTIQRTQQEDSAVYLCASSLALRGGGDTEAFFGQGTRLTVV.